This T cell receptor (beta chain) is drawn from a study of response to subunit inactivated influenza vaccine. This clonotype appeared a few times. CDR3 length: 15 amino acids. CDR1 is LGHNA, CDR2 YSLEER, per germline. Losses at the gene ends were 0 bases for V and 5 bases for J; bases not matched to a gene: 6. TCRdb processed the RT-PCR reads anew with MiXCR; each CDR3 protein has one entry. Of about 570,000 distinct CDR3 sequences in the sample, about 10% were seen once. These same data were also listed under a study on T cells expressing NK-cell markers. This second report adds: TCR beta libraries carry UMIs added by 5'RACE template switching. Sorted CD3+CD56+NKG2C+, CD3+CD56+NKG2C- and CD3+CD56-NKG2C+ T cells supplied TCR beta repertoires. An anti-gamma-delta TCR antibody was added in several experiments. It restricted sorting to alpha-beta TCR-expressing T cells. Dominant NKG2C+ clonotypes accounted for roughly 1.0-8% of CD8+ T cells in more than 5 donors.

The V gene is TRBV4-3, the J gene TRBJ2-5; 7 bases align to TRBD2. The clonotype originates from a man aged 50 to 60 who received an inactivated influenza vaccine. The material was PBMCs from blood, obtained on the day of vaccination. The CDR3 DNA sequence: TGCGCCAGCAGCCAAGACCGGGACTATAGGGAGACCCAGTACTTC. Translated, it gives CASSQDRDYRETQYF.